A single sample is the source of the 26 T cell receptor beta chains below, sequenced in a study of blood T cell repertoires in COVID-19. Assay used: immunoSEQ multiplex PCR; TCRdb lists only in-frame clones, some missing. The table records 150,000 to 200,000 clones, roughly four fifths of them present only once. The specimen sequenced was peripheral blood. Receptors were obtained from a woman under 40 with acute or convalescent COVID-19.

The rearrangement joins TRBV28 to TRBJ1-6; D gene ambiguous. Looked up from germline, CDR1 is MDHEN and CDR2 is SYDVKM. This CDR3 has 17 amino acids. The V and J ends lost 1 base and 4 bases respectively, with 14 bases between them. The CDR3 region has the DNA TGTGCCAGCAGTTTATTCTCCGGGGTGGGGTATAATTCACCCCTCCACTTT. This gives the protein CASSLFSGVGYNSPLHF. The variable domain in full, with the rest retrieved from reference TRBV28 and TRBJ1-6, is DVKVTQSSRYLVKRTGEKVFLECVQDMDHENMFWYRQDPGLGLRLIYFSYDVKMKEKGDIPEGYSVSREKKERFSLILESASTNQTSMYLCASSLFSGVGYNSPLHFGNGTRLTVT.

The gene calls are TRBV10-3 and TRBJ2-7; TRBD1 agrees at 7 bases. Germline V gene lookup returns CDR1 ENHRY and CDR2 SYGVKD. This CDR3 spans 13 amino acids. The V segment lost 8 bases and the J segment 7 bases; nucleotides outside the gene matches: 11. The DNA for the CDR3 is TGTGCCATCTCTGACAGGGTGCAAAGGGAGCAGTACTTC. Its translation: CAISDRVQREQYF.

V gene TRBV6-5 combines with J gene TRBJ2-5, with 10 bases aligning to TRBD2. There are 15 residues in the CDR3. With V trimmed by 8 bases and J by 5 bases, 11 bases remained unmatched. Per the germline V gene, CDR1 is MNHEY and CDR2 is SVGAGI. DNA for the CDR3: TGTGCCAGCGGGAAAATAGCGGGGGGTTGGGAGACCCAGTACTTC. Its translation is CASGKIAGGWETQYF.

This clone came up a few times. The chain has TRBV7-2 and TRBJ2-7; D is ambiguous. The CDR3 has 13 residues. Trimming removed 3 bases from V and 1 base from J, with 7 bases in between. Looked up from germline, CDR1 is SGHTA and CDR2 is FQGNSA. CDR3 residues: CASSFAGSYEQYF. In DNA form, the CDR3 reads TGTGCCAGCAGCTTTGCAGGATCCTACGAGCAGTACTTC.

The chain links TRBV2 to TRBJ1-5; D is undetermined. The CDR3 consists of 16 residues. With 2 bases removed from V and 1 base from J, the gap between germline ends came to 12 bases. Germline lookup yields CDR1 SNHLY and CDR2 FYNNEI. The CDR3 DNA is TGTGCCAGCAGTGAATTGGGAGGCGAAAGCAATCAGCCCCAGCATTTT. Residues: CASSELGGESNQPQHF.

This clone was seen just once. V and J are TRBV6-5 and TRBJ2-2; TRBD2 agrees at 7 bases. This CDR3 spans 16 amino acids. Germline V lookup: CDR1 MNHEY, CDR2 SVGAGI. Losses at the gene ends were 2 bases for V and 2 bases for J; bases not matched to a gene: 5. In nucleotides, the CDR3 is TGTGCCAGCAGTTACGGCCTAGCGGTTAACACCGGGGAGCTGTTTTTT. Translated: CASSYGLAVNTGELFF.

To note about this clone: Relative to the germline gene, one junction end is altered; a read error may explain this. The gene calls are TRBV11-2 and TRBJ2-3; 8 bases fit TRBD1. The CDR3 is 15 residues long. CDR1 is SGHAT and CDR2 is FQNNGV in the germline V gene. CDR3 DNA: TGTGCCAGCAGCCTAGACAGGGGAGCCACAGATACGCAGTATTTT. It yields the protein CASSLDRGATDTQYF.

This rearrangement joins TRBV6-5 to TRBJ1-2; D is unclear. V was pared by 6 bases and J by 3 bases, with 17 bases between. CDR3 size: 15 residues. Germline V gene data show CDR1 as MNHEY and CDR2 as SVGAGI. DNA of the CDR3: TGTGCCAGCAGGCCCCGGGGTCTGGGCTACTATGGCTACACCTTC. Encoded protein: CASRPRGLGYYGYTF.

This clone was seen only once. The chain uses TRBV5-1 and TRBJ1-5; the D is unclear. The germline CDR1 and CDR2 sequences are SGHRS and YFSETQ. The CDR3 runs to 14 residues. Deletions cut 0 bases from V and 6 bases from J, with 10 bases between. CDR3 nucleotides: TGCGCCAGCAGCTTGGCAGCGGGGAGTCAGCCCCAGCATTTT. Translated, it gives CASSLAAGSQPQHF.

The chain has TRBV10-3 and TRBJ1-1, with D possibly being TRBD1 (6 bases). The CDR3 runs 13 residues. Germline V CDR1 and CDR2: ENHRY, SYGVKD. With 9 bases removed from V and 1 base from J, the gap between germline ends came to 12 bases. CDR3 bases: TGTGCCATGGGGCCGACAGGGAACACTGAAGCTTTCTTT. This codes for CAMGPTGNTEAFF.

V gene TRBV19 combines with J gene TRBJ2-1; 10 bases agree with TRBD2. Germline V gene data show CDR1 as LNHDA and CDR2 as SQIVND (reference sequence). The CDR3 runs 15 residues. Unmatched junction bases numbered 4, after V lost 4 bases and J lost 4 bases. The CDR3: CASSRASGGYNEQFF. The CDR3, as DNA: TGTGCCAGTAGTAGGGCTAGCGGGGGATACAATGAGCAGTTCTTC.

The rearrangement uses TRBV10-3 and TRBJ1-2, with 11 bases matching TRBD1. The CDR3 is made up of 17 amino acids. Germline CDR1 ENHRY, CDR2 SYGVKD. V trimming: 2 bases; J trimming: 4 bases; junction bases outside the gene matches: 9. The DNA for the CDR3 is TGTGCCATCAGTGAGAATCCAGGGACAGGGGGTAGCTATGGCTACACCTTC. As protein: CAISENPGTGGSYGYTF.

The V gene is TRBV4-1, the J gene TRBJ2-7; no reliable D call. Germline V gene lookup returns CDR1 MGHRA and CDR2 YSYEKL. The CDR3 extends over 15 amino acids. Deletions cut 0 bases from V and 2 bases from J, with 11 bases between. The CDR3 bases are TGCGCCAGCAGCCAAGATCGCAGCGACGCCTACGAGCAGTACTTC. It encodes CASSQDRSDAYEQYF.

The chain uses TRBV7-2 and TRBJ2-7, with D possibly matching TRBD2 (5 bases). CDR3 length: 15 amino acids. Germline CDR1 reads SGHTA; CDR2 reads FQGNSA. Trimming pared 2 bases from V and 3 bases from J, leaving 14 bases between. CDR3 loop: CASSLSASRYYEQYF. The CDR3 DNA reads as TGTGCCAGCAGCTTATCCGCTAGCAGATACTACGAGCAGTACTTC.

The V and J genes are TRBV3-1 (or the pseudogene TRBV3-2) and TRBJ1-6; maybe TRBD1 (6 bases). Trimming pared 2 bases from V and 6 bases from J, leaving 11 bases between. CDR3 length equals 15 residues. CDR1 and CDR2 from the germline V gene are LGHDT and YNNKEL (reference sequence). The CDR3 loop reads CASSQNLQGNSPLHF. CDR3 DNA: TGTGCCAGCAGCCAAAATTTACAGGGTAATTCACCCCTCCACTTT.

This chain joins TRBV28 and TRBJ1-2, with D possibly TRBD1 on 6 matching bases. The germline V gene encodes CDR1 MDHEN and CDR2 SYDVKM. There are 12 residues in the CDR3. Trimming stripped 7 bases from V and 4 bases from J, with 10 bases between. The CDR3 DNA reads TGTGCCAGCATGGGGACATTCTATGGCTACACCTTC. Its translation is CASMGTFYGYTF.

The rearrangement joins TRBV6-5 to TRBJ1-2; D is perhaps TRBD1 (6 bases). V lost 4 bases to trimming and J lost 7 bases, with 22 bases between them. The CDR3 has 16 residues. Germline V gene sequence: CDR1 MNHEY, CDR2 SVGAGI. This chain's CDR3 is CASSFLDREGGGGYTF. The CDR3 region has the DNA TGTGCCAGCAGTTTTCTCGATCGGGAGGGGGGAGGTGGCTACACCTTC.

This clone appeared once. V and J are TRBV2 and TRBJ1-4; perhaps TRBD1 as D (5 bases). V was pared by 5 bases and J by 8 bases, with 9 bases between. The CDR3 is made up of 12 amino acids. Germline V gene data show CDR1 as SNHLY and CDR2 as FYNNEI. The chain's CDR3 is CASSPRVEKLFF. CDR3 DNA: TGTGCCAGCAGTCCCAGGGTGGAAAAACTGTTTTTT.

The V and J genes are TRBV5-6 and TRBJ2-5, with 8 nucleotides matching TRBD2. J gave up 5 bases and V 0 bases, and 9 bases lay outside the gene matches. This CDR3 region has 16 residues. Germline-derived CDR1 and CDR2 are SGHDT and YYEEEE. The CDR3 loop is CASSLGAGAPGETQYF. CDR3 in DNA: TGTGCCAGCAGCTTGGGAGCGGGGGCCCCAGGGGAGACCCAGTACTTC.

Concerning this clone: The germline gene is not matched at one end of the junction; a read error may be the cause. CDR3 amino acids: CASSLGRGMQPLHF. The CDR3, as DNA: TGTGCCAGCAGCTTAGGCAGGGGGATGCAACCCCTTCACTTT. The chain recombines TRBV11-2 with TRBJ1-6, with 7 bases that match TRBD1. The CDR3 contains 14 residues. Germline-derived CDR1 and CDR2 are SGHAT and FQNNGV.

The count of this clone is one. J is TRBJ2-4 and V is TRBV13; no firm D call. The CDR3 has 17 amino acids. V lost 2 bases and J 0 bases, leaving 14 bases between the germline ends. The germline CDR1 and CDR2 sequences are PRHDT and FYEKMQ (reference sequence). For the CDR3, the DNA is TGTGCCAGCAGCTTATATCTCCCAGGTCAAGCCAAAAACATTCAGTACTTC. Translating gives CASSLYLPGQAKNIQYF. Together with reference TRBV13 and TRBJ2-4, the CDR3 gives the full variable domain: AAGVIQSPRHLIKEKRETATLKCYPIPRHDTVYWYQQGPGQDPQFLISFYEKMQSDKGSIPDRFSAQQFSDYHSELNMSSLELGDSALYFCASSLYLPGQAKNIQYFGAGTRLSVL.

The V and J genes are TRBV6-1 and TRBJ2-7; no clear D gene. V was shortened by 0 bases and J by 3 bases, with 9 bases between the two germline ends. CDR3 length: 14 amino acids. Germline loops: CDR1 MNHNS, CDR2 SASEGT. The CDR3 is CASSEANADYEQYF. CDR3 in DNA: TGTGCCAGCAGTGAAGCGAACGCAGACTACGAGCAGTACTTC.

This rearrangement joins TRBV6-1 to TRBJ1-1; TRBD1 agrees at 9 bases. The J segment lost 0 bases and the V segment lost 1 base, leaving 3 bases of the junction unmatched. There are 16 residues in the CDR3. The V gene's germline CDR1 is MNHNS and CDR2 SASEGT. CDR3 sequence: CASSEVGQGMNTEAFF. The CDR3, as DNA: TGTGCCAGCAGTGAAGTAGGACAGGGGATGAACACTGAAGCTTTCTTT.

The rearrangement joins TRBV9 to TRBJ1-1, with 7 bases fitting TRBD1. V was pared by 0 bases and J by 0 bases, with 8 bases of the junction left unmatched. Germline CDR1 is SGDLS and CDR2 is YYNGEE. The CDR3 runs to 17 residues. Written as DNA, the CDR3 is TGTGCCAGCAGCGTAGCTGTAGGGGGCTTGGTGAACACTGAAGCTTTCTTT. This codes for CASSVAVGGLVNTEAFF. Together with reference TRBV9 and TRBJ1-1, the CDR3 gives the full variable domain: DSGVTQTPKHLITATGQRVTLRCSPRSGDLSVYWYQQSLDQGLQFLIQYYNGEERAKGNILERFSAQQFPDLHSELNLSSLELGDSALYFCASSVAVGGLVNTEAFFGQGTRLTVV.

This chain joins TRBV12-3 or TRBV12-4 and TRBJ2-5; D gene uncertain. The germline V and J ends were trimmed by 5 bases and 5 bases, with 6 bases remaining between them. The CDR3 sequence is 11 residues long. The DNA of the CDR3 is TGTGCCAGCAGTACTCGCGAGACCCAGTACTTC. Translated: CASSTRETQYF.

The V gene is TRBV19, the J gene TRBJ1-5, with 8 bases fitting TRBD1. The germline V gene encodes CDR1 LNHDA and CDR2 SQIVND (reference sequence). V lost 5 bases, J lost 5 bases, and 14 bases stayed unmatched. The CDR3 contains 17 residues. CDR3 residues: CASSSRSGQVGHQPQHF. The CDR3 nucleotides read TGTGCCAGTAGTTCGCGATCGGGACAGGTAGGACATCAGCCCCAGCATTTT.